Included here is one TCR beta chain sequence, with context. The antigen is undetermined. The data stem from a study of cytomegalovirus exposure and HLA in healthy donors. Study conclusions and caveats: The sole available immune exposure information was CMV serostatus.

In the PCR, 60 Vbeta and 13 Jbeta primers were used. Only in-frame clones appear in the TCRdb table, and some are missing; sequencing was by immunoSEQ multiplex PCR. This repertoire shows more than 200,000 clones, 70% to 90% found once; its top ten account for 1% to 1.5%. The sequence derives from a human donor in good health. Sample: PBMCs.

CDR3 sequence: CASRTQPTAQETQYF. The CDR3 DNA reads as TGCGCCAGCCGAACACAACCGACAGCCCAAGAGACCCAGTACTTC. The J gene is TRBJ2-5, the V gene TRBV5-1; possibly TRBD1 for D (5 bases). The CDR3 has 15 amino acids. Germline CDR1 and CDR2: SGHRS and YFSETQ. Trimming cost V 7 bases and J 1 base, with 17 bases left between them.